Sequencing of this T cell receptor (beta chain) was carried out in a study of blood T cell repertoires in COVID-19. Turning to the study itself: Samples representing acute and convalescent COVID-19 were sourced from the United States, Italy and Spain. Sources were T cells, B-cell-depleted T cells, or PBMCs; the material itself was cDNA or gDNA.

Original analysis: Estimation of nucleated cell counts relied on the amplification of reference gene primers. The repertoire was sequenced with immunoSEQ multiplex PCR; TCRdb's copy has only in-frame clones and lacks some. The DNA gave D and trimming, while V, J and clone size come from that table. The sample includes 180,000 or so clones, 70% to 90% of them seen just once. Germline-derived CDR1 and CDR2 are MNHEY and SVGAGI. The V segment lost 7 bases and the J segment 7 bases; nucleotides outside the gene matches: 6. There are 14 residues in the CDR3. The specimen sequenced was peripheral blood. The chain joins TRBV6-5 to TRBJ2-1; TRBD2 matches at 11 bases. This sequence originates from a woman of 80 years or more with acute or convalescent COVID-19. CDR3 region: CASNSLAGGNEQFF. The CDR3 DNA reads TGTGCCAGCAACAGCTTAGCGGGAGGGAATGAGCAGTTCTTC.